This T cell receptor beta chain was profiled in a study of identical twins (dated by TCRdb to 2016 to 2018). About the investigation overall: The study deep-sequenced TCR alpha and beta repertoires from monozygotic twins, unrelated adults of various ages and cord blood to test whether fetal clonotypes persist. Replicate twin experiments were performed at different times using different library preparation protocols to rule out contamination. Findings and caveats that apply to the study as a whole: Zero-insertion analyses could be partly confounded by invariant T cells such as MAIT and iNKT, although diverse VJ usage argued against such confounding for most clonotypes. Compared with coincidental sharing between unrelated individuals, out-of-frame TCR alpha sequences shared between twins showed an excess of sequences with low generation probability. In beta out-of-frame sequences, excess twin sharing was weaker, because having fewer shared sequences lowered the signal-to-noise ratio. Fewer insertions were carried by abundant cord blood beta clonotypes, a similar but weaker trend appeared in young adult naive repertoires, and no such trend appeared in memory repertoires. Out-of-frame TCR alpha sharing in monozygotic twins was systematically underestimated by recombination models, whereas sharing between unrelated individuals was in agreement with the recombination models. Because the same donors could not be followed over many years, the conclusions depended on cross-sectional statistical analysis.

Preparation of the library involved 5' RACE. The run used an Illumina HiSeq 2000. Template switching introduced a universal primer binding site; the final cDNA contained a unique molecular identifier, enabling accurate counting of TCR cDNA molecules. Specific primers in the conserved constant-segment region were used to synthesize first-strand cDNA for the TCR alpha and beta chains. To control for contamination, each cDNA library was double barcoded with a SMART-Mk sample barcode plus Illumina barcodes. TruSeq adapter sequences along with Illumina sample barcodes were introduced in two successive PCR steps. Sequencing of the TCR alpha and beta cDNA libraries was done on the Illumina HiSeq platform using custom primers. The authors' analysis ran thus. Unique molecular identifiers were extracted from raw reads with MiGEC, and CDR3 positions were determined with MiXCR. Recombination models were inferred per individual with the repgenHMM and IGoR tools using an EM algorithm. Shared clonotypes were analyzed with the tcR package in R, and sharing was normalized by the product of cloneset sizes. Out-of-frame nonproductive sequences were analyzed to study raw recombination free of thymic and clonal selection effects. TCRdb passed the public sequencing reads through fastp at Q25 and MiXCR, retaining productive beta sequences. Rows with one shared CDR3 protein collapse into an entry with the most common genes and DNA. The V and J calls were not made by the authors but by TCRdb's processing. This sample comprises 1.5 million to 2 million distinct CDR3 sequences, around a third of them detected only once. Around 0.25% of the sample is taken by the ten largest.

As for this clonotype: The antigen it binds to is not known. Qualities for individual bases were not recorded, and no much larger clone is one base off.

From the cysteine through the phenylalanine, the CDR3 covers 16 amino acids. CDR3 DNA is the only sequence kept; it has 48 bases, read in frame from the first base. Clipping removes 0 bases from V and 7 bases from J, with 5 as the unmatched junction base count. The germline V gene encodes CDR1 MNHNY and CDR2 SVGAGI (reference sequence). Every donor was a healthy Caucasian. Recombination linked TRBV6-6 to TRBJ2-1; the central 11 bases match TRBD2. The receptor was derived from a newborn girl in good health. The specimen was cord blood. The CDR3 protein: CASSYSWLAGGNEQFF. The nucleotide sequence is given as TGTGCCAGCAGTTACTCGTGGCTAGCGGGAGGAAATGAGCAGTTCTTC.